These T cell receptor beta chains were read from a single sample in a study of T cell changes during pregnancy in multiple sclerosis. Measured with immunoSEQ multiplex PCR; TCRdb has only the in-frame clones, and not every one. The sample shows roughly 46,000 clones, about 93% of them seen only once. This sample comprised CD8+ T cells from peripheral blood mononuclear cells, obtained after pregnancy. These TCRs come from a female donor with multiple sclerosis, enrolled in a pregnancy study. Both conserved end residues are part of each CDR3. The D gene is left open where the match is weak. Only some rows state a clone size, as once, few, many or a class for expanded clones.

clone_size	v_call	j_call	d_call	cdr3_nt	cdr3_aa
NA	TRBV19	TRBJ1-2	NA	TGTGCCAGTAGTACAGGGTTTCCTGGCTACACCTTC	CASSTGFPGYTF
NA	TRBV9	TRBJ1-1	NA	TGTGCCAGCAGCGTAGGGGGTTTAGCGGGGGGCTCTGGCACTGAAGCTTTCTTT	CASSVGGLAGGSGTEAFF
NA	TRBV27	TRBJ2-7	TRBD2	TGTGCCAGCAGTTCAGGGACTAGTCTCAACGAGCAGTACTTC	CASSSGTSLNEQYF
NA	TRBV10-2	TRBJ1-5	NA	TGCGCCAGCAGTGAGATTGGGCTTCAGCCCCAGCATTTT	CASSEIGLQPQHF
NA	TRBV5-8	TRBJ2-7	TRBD2	TGTGCCAGCAGCTTGGAGCGGGGAACCACCTACGAGCAGTACTTC	CASSLERGTTYEQYF
NA	TRBV6-5	TRBJ1-5	TRBD1	TGTGCCAGCAGTCACGACAGGGGCAGGGAGCCCCAGCATTTT	CASSHDRGREPQHF
NA	TRBV11-2	TRBJ2-1	NA	TGTGCCAGCAGCTTAGGAGGGGGCTACAATGAGCAGTTCTTC	CASSLGGGYNEQFF
NA	TRBV27	TRBJ2-7	TRBD1	TGTGCCAGCAGTTTACTCCGGACAGGGTCCTACGAGCAGTACTTC	CASSLLRTGSYEQYF
NA	TRBV4-3	TRBJ2-3	TRBD2	TGCGCCAGCAGCCAAGATAAGGTCGGACTAGTGATGGGCACAGATACGCAGTATTTT	CASSQDKVGLVMGTDTQYF
NA	TRBV9	TRBJ2-3	NA	TGTGCCAGCAGCGCCCAGGTACAGGGAATTTATACAGATACGCAGTATTTT	CASSAQVQGIYTDTQYF
once	TRBV9	TRBJ1-6	TRBD1	TGTGCCAGCAGCTATGCAGGGACAGAGAATTCACCCCTCCACTTT	CASSYAGTENSPLHF
NA	TRBV19	TRBJ2-1	TRBD2	TGTGCCAGTAAGCTAGCGGGGGGGGGCAATGAGCAGTTCTTC	CASKLAGGGNEQFF
NA	TRBV5-1	TRBJ1-1	NA	TGCGCCAGCAGCTTGTACCCCGAACAGGGTAGGGACACTGAAGCTTTCTTT	CASSLYPEQGRDTEAFF
NA	TRBV29-1	TRBJ2-7	NA	TGCAGCGTTGTCCTCAGTGGCAGGAGGACCTACGAGCAGTACTTC	CSVVLSGRRTYEQYF
NA	TRBV27	TRBJ2-2	NA	TGTGCCAGCAGTTTGGTGCGGGGCACCGGGGAGCTGTTTTTT	CASSLVRGTGELFF
once	TRBV4-1	TRBJ2-7	NA	TGCGCCAGCAGCCAAGATATCAGGGTTACCTACGAGCAGTACTTC	CASSQDIRVTYEQYF
NA	TRBV7-9	TRBJ2-7	NA	TGTGCCAGCAGTTTAACGACAGGCAGCTCCTACGAGCAGTACTTC	CASSLTTGSSYEQYF
NA	TRBV5-1	TRBJ1-3	NA	TGCGCCAGCAGCTTGGGACAGAGCTCTGGAAACACCATATATTTT	CASSLGQSSGNTIYF
NA	TRBV9	TRBJ2-7	NA	TGTGCCAGCAGCTCCGATGGGGGGGCGGGGAACGAGCAGTACTTC	CASSSDGGAGNEQYF
NA	TRBV2	TRBJ2-7	TRBD1	TGTGCCAGCAGCTACTGGACAGGGGGGGCCTACGAGCAGTACTTC	CASSYWTGGAYEQYF
NA	TRBV7-9	TRBJ2-7	NA	TGTGCCAGCAGCTTAGTCAGGGACGAGCAGTACTTC	CASSLVRDEQYF
NA	TRBV4-1	TRBJ1-2	TRBD1	TGCGCCAGCAGCAGCCGGGACAGGGGGCCGGGTGGCTACACCTTC	CASSSRDRGPGGYTF